These T cell receptor beta chains were read from a single sample in a study of T-cell memory formation after mild COVID-19. TCRdb fed the 5' RACE reads into MiXCR, producing one record per CDR3 protein. The sample contains fewer than 700,000 distinct CDR3 sequences, about a sixth of which appear only once. The material sequenced was PBMCs or a T cell subset sorted from them (not recorded which). These receptors were taken from an adult woman who had mild COVID-19 (a few samples of this study predate the infection). Cell type and time point are not known. Each CDR3 is given with its conserved first and last residue. The order of the fields is clone size, J gene, D gene, V gene, CDR3 DNA, CDR3 protein. D genes are given only for firm matches. Clone size, where shown, is once, few, many, or a class for clones that have expanded.

>.|TRBJ2-7|TRBD2|TRBV20-1
TGCAGTGCTAGAGAGGGCGGGAGGGCCTACGAGCAGTACTTC
CSAREGGRAYEQYF
>.|TRBJ2-1|.|TRBV3-1
TGTGCCAGCAGACGGAATAAGGAGCAGTTCTTC
CASRRNKEQFF
>few|TRBJ2-7|.|TRBV30
TGTGCCTGGAGTAGGTGGGAACCGTCCTACGAGCAGTACTTC
CAWSRWEPSYEQYF
>few|TRBJ1-5|.|TRBV5-8
TGTGCCAGCAGCTTGACCCGGCAGCCCCAGCATTTT
CASSLTRQPQHF
>many|TRBJ2-7|.|TRBV6-5
TGTGCCAGCAGTCCCTTTGGTAGCGGAGCCTCCTACGAGCAGTACTTC
CASSPFGSGASYEQYF
>few|TRBJ1-2|.|TRBV27
TGTGCCAGCAGCTCGGGGTCGAGCGGCTACACCTTC
CASSSGSSGYTF
>few|TRBJ1-1|.|TRBV5-1
TGCGCCAGCAGCCTGTTAGCAGGTGCGGACACTGAAGCTTTCTTT
CASSLLAGADTEAFF
>many|TRBJ1-1|.|TRBV25-1
TGTGCCAGCAGTGATGAGGCCCGAGGCACTGAAGCTTTCTTT
CASSDEARGTEAFF
>few|TRBJ2-7|TRBD1|TRBV5-1
TGCGCCAGCAGCTTGGCGGTCGGGACAGTAGCCGAGCAGTACTTC
CASSLAVGTVAEQYF
>many|TRBJ2-3|.|TRBV5-4
TGTGCCAGCAGCGAACTAGTATCTGACACAGATACGCAGTATTTT
CASSELVSDTDTQYF
>.|TRBJ2-1|.|TRBV15
TGTGCCACCAGCGGTCTGTTGGATGAGCAGTTCTTC
CATSGLLDEQFF
>.|TRBJ2-3|TRBD2|TRBV20-1
TGCAGTGCTAGACCTTCGAGCGGGAGGGCCTACACAGATACGCAGTATTTT
CSARPSSGRAYTDTQYF
>.|TRBJ2-3|.|TRBV5-1
TGCGCCAGCAGACCGAAGGGCACAGATACGCAGTATTTT
CASRPKGTDTQYF
>many|TRBJ2-5|.|TRBV5-1
TGCGCCAGCAGCGAGACTCAGGGTTACGGAGAGACCCAGTACTTC
CASSETQGYGETQYF
>few|TRBJ2-7|TRBD2|TRBV20-1
TGCAGTGCTAACGTCCTAGCGGAGGGAAGCTACGAGCAGTACTTC
CSANVLAEGSYEQYF
>few|TRBJ2-7|.|TRBV2
TGTGCCAGCAGTGTGGTCCACGAGCAGTACTTC
CASSVVHEQYF
>few|TRBJ1-2|.|TRBV10-3
TGTGCCATCAGTGCCAAGGAAAACGCTAACTATGGCTACACCTTC
CAISAKENANYGYTF
>.|TRBJ1-5|.|TRBV19
TGTGCCAGTAGTATTGGGACATATAGCAATCAGCCCCAGCATTTT
CASSIGTYSNQPQHF
>.|TRBJ2-1|.|TRBV9
TGTGCCAGCAGCGTAGCAAGGGAAAGGCCGGATGAGCAGTTCTTC
CASSVARERPDEQFF
>.|TRBJ1-6|TRBD1|TRBV25-1
TGTGCCAGCAGTGTTCAGGGGGCTTCACCCCTCAACTTT
CASSVQGASPLNF
>.|TRBJ1-4|.|TRBV29-1
TGCAGCGTTCTACGCAGGGATCTTAATGAAAAACTGTTTTTT
CSVLRRDLNEKLFF
>.|TRBJ1-3|.|TRBV7-9
TGTGCCAGCAGCCCGCCGGGGTACTCTGGAAACACCATATATTTT
CASSPPGYSGNTIYF
>once|TRBJ2-1|TRBD2|TRBV12-3/TRBV12-4
TGTGCCAGCAGTTTAAATAGCGGGGGGGCCAAGTTCTTC
CASSLNSGGAKFF
>few|TRBJ2-5|TRBD2|TRBV12-3/TRBV12-4
TGTGCCAGCAGTCCTGGACTAGCGGGGGGGCCGGAGACCCAGTACTTC
CASSPGLAGGPETQYF
>.|TRBJ1-1|.|TRBV4-1
TGCGCCAGCACCAGAGAGAGGAACACTGAAGCTTTCTTT
CASTRERNTEAFF
>few|TRBJ2-7|.|TRBV7-2
TGTGCCAGCAGCTTACCAGGTTACTACGAGCAGTACTTC
CASSLPGYYEQYF
>few|TRBJ1-1|.|TRBV19
TGTGCCAGTAGTATCCCAAACGGGAACACTGAAGCTTTCTTT
CASSIPNGNTEAFF
>few|TRBJ1-4|.|TRBV7-9
TGTGCCAGCAGCTCCTACATGAGTGAAAAACTGTTTTTT
CASSSYMSEKLFF
>.|TRBJ1-1|.|TRBV20-1
TGCAGTGCCCCGGGGCGGGGGGCGGCCACTGAAGCTTTCTTT
CSAPGRGAATEAFF
>.|TRBJ2-3|.|TRBV24-1
TGTGCCACCAGTGACCCGACTAGGCCGAGCACAGATACGCAGTATTTT
CATSDPTRPSTDTQYF
>few|TRBJ2-5|.|TRBV5-1
TGCGCCAGCAGCTTGGGTGGGACAAGGGCAGAGACCCAGTACTTC
CASSLGGTRAETQYF
>.|TRBJ2-7|TRBD2|TRBV7-2
TGTGCCAGCAGCTCCCAAGTAGGACTAGCGGGCTACGAGCAGTACTTC
CASSSQVGLAGYEQYF
>many|TRBJ1-2|.|TRBV20-1
TGCAGTGCTAGGGGGGGCCCTTCTAACTATGGCTACACCTTC
CSARGGPSNYGYTF
>few|TRBJ2-3|TRBD1|TRBV5-6
TGTGCCAGCAGCTTGCGACAGGGGAGCACAGATACGCAGTATTTT
CASSLRQGSTDTQYF
>.|TRBJ1-4|.|TRBV7-9
TGTGCCAGCAGCTTCCTAGGGACTAATGAAAAACTGTTTTTT
CASSFLGTNEKLFF
>.|TRBJ2-2|.|TRBV7-9
TGTGCCAGCAGCCCGCCCCTAGCGAACACCGGGGAGCTGTTTTTT
CASSPPLANTGELFF
>.|TRBJ2-2|.|TRBV27
TGTGCCAGCCGAATTCGGGCCCCCGGGGAGCTGTTTTTT
CASRIRAPGELFF
>many|TRBJ2-7|TRBD2|TRBV7-9
TGTGCCGGATCACTAGCGGGGAACTACGAGCAGTACTTC
CAGSLAGNYEQYF
>.|TRBJ2-1|.|TRBV24-1
TGTGCCACCAGTGTCGACAATGAGCAGTTCTTC
CATSVDNEQFF
>.|TRBJ2-1|.|TRBV4-3
TGCGCCAGCAGCCGTCCAGACGGGCGGGACAGTGAGCAGTTCTTC
CASSRPDGRDSEQFF